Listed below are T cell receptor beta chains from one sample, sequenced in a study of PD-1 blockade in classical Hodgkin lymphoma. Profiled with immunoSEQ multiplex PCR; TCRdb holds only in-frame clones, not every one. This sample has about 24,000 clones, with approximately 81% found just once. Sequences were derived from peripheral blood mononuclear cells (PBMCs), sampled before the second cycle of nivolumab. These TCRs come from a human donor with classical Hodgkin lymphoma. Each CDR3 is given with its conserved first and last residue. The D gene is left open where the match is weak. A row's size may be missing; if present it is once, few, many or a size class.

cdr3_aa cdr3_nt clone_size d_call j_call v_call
CASLPDTEAFF TGTGCCAGCTTGCCGGACACTGAAGCTTTCTTT NA NA TRBJ1-1 TRBV6-1
CASSQVIQTGQGGNEQYF TGTGCCAGCAGCCAAGTTATCCAGACGGGACAGGGAGGCAACGAGCAGTACTTC NA TRBD1 TRBJ2-7 TRBV4-2
CASSQVLNEQFF TGCGCCAGCAGCCAAGTGCTCAATGAGCAGTTCTTC NA NA TRBJ2-1 TRBV4-1
CASSKHRDRANEAFF TGTGCCAGCAGCAAACACCGGGACAGGGCGAATGAAGCTTTCTTT NA TRBD1 TRBJ1-1 TRBV9
CASSFPSENTEAFF TGTGCCAGCAGCTTTCCGTCGGAGAACACTGAAGCTTTCTTT NA NA TRBJ1-1 TRBV5-6
CASSPGQMKAEAFF TGTGCCAGCAGTCCGGGACAAATGAAAGCTGAAGCTTTCTTT NA NA TRBJ1-1 TRBV28
CASSPQGSLSSYEQYF TGTGCCAGTAGCCCTCAGGGGTCCCTAAGCTCCTACGAGCAGTACTTC NA NA TRBJ2-7 TRBV19
CASSWTSVTYEQYF TGTGCCAGCAGCTGGACTAGCGTGACCTACGAGCAGTACTTC NA TRBD2 TRBJ2-7 TRBV5-5
CASSYSDIQYF TGTGCCAGCAGTTACTCGGATATTCAGTACTTC NA NA TRBJ2-4 TRBV6-5
CASSVVAGSTDTQYF TGTGCCAGCAGCGTAGTAGCGGGGAGCACAGATACGCAGTATTTT NA TRBD2 TRBJ2-3 TRBV9
CASSVAGSTGELFF TGTGCCAGCAGCGTAGCCGGGTCCACCGGGGAGCTGTTTTTT NA NA TRBJ2-2 TRBV9
CASSVPPSGSEQYF TGTGCCAGCAGCGTGCCTCCCTCAGGTAGCGAGCAGTACTTC NA NA TRBJ2-7 TRBV5-4
CASIPGQGGNEQFF TGTGCCAGCATTCCGGGACAGGGAGGCAATGAGCAGTTCTTC NA TRBD1 TRBJ2-1 TRBV2
CSVYRTGISGNTIYF TGCAGCGTTTACAGGACAGGGATCTCTGGAAACACCATATATTTT NA TRBD1 TRBJ1-3 TRBV29-1
CASRGDGADTQYF TGTGCCAGCAGGGGTGACGGTGCAGATACGCAGTATTTT NA NA TRBJ2-3 TRBV6-5
CASSLGDSKNEKLFF TGTGCCAGCAGCTTAGGGGACAGCAAGAATGAAAAACTGTTTTTT NA TRBD1 TRBJ1-4 TRBV7-9
CASSSGGDTGELFF TGTGCCAGTAGCTCGGGGGGCGACACCGGGGAGCTGTTTTTT few NA TRBJ2-2 TRBV19
CASSPRPPYNEQFF TGTGCCAGCAGCCCCCGCCCCCCCTACAATGAGCAGTTCTTC NA NA TRBJ2-1 TRBV7-3
CASSEETQYF TGTGCCAGCAGCGAAGAGACCCAGTACTTC few NA TRBJ2-5 TRBV2
CASSLRQGTYEQYF TGTGCCAGTAGCCTGCGTCAGGGTACCTACGAGCAGTACTTC NA NA TRBJ2-7 TRBV19
CASRDNSTLLHF TGTGCCAGCCGGGACAACTCGACACTCCTCCACTTT NA NA TRBJ1-6 TRBV30
CASSLDGQGLPYEQYF TGCGCCAGCAGCTTGGACGGACAGGGGCTACCCTACGAGCAGTACTTC NA TRBD1 TRBJ2-7 TRBV5-1
CASSPSLTGVYNEQFF TGTGCCAGCTCACCAAGCCTGACAGGGGTTTACAATGAGCAGTTCTTC NA TRBD1 TRBJ2-1 TRBV18
CASSLSQGGGYTF TGTGCCAGCAGCTTATCACAGGGAGGTGGCTACACCTTC NA NA TRBJ1-2 TRBV11-2
CASSLSTQGTGELFF TGTGCCAGCAGTTTATCAACACAGGGCACCGGGGAGCTGTTTTTT NA NA TRBJ2-2 TRBV27
CASTPSATVSTEAFF TGTGCCAGTACCCCGTCAGCCACGGTTAGCACTGAAGCTTTCTTT large NA TRBJ1-1 TRBV19
CASSPPLTGYGYTF TGCGCCAGCAGCCCCCCTCTGACAGGCTATGGCTACACCTTC medium-sized NA TRBJ1-2 TRBV4-1
CAISGSRGSLDGYTF TGTGCCATCAGCGGTTCGAGGGGTTCGCTTGATGGCTACACCTTC NA NA TRBJ1-2 TRBV10-3
CASSADSGRDAYGYTF TGTGCCAGTAGTGCAGACTCGGGGAGGGATGCGTATGGCTACACCTTC NA NA TRBJ1-2 TRBV19
CASSLSGQDTQYF TGTGCCAGCAGCTTATCGGGTCAGGATACGCAGTATTTT NA NA TRBJ2-3 TRBV11-2
CAWSLNRGSEKLFF TGTGCCTGGAGCCTTAACAGGGGTAGCGAAAAACTGTTTTTT NA TRBD1 TRBJ1-4 TRBV30
CASTLSGPRYEQYF TGTGCCAGCACCCTATCGGGACCGCGCTACGAGCAGTACTTC few NA TRBJ2-7 TRBV28
CASSYRAGANVLTF TGTGCCAGCAGTTACAGGGCCGGGGCCAACGTCCTGACTTTC once NA TRBJ2-6 TRBV6-5
CASSGQYSNQPQHF TGTGCCAGCAGCGGACAGTATAGCAATCAGCCCCAGCATTTT NA NA TRBJ1-5 TRBV2
CASSEALGNYGYTF TGTGCCAGCAGTGAAGCGCTAGGGAACTATGGCTACACCTTC few NA TRBJ1-2 TRBV2
CAWQAGGAGEQYF TGTGCCTGGCAAGCGGGAGGGGCCGGGGAGCAGTACTTC NA TRBD2 TRBJ2-7 TRBV30
CASSFGGLMDEQYF TGTGCCAGCAGCTTCGGGGGCTTGATGGACGAGCAGTACTTC NA NA TRBJ2-7 TRBV7-3
CASTSYGPTAEGEQYF TGTGCCAGCACCTCCTATGGCCCAACTGCGGAGGGCGAGCAGTACTTC once NA TRBJ2-7 TRBV2
CASSLADSSYNEQFF TGTGCCAGCAGTTTAGCGGATAGCTCCTACAATGAGCAGTTCTTC NA NA TRBJ2-1 TRBV6-1
CASGGLRADTQYF TGCGCGAGCGGGGGCCTAAGGGCAGATACGCAGTATTTT NA TRBD2 TRBJ2-3 TRBV10-2
CASSLVAGARDEQFF TGTGCCAGCAGCTTGGTGGCTGGGGCCAGGGATGAGCAGTTCTTC NA NA TRBJ2-1 TRBV5-4
CASSLGGWDTEAFF TGCGCCAGCAGCTTGGGGGGTTGGGACACTGAAGCTTTCTTT NA NA TRBJ1-1 TRBV5-1
CASTAGVSYEQYF TGTGCCAGCACGGCGGGGGTTTCCTACGAGCAGTACTTC medium-sized TRBD2 TRBJ2-7 TRBV5-6
CSVRRTAGEQYF TGCAGCGTTCGGAGAACGGCGGGGGAGCAGTACTTC NA NA TRBJ2-7 TRBV29-1
CASSPPDSLEQYF TGTGCCAGCAGCCCACCGGACAGCCTCGAGCAGTACTTC NA NA TRBJ2-7 TRBV11-3
CASSEGGELQPQHF TGTGCCAGCAGTGAAGGGGGGGAGCTCCAGCCCCAGCATTTT NA NA TRBJ1-5 TRBV6-1
CASSLGTGPTGELFF TGTGCCAGCAGCTTAGGGACAGGGCCGACCGGGGAGCTGTTTTTT NA TRBD1 TRBJ2-2 TRBV7-8
CASSFGPYPDEAFF TGTGCCAGCAGCTTCGGCCCCTACCCGGATGAAGCTTTCTTT NA NA TRBJ1-1 TRBV7-8
CASSLPGLAGISEQFF TGTGCCAGCAGCTTGCCGGGACTAGCGGGAATCTCGGAGCAGTTCTTC NA TRBD2 TRBJ2-1 TRBV7-9
CASSLDPSSTEAFF TGTGCCAGCAGCTTAGACCCCAGCAGCACTGAAGCTTTCTTT NA NA TRBJ1-1 TRBV7-2
CASRGPFEQYF TGTGCCAGCAGGGGACCATTCGAGCAGTACTTC NA NA TRBJ2-7 TRBV25-1
CASRTSGMFYEQYF TGTGCCAGCAGGACTAGCGGGATGTTCTACGAGCAGTACTTC once TRBD2 TRBJ2-7 TRBV6-1
CAEKGGPGADTQYF TGTGCCGAGAAGGGAGGGCCAGGGGCAGATACGCAGTATTTT NA NA TRBJ2-3 TRBV5-4
CASSPNQRGGQKTQYF TGCGCCAGCAGCCCCAACCAGCGGGGGGGCCAGAAGACCCAGTACTTC NA TRBD2 TRBJ2-5 TRBV4-1
CASSLLANTGELFF TGTGCCAGCAGCTTACTAGCGAACACCGGGGAGCTGTTTTTT NA NA TRBJ2-2 TRBV11-3
CASSLGASGYNEQFF TGTGCCAGCAGCTTAGGGGCTAGCGGCTACAATGAGCAGTTCTTC once TRBD2 TRBJ2-1 TRBV7-2
CATSRPSGGGRGNSPLHF TGTGCCACCAGCAGACCCTCGGGAGGCGGCCGAGGGAATTCACCCCTCCACTTT NA NA TRBJ1-6 TRBV15
CAISESGGARWLNEQFF TGTGCCATCAGTGAGTCGGGAGGGGCCCGCTGGTTGAATGAGCAGTTCTTC NA TRBD2 TRBJ2-1 TRBV10-3
CASRSTGQGSFEQYF TGTGCCAGCAGGTCAACGGGACAGGGGAGCTTCGAGCAGTACTTC NA TRBD1 TRBJ2-7 TRBV28
CASSTTGVNTGELFF TGCGCCAGCAGCACCACAGGGGTGAACACCGGGGAGCTGTTTTTT NA TRBD1 TRBJ2-2 TRBV5-1